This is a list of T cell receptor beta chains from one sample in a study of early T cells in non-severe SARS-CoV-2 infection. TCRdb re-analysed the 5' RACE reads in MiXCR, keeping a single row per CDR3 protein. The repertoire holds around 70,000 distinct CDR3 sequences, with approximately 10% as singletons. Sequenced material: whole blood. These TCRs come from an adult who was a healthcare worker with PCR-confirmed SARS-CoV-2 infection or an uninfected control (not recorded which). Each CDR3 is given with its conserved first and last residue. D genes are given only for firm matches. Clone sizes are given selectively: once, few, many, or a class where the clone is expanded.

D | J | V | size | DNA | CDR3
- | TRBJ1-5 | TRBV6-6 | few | TGTGCCAGCAGCCCCTCGTGGGGAGGACTAAATCAGCCCCAGCATTTT | CASSPSWGGLNQPQHF
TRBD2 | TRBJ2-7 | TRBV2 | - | TGTGCCAGCAGTGAGTCCAGCGGGAGGGCCGATGAGCAGTACTTC | CASSESSGRADEQYF
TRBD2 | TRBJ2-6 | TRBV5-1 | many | TGCGCCAGCAGCTTGCGGTCTAGCGGGACTGGGGCCAACGTCCTGACTTTC | CASSLRSSGTGANVLTF
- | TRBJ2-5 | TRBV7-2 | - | TGTGCCAGCAGCTTCGGCACAGGGCAAGAGACCCAGTACTTC | CASSFGTGQETQYF
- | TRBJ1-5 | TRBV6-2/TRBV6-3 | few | TGTGCCAGCAGTTACGCCAGGGATGGTCAGCCCCAGCATTTT | CASSYARDGQPQHF
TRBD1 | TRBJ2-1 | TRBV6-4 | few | TGTGCCAGCAGGATGGGACAGGGGTACAATGAGCAGTTCTTC | CASRMGQGYNEQFF
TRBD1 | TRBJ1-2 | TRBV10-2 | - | TGCGCCAGCAGACCGGGACAGACGAACTATGGCTACACCTTC | CASRPGQTNYGYTF
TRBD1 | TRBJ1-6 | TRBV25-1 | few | TGTGCCAGCAGTGTGGGACAGACCAATTCACCCCTCCACTTT | CASSVGQTNSPLHF
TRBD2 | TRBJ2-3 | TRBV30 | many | TGTGCCTGGACCAAGCTACTAGCGGGATCTTTAGATACGCAGTATTTT | CAWTKLLAGSLDTQYF
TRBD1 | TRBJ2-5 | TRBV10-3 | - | TGTGCCATCAGCCCATCAGGGGGCGCGGGGGAGACCCAGTACTTC | CAISPSGGAGETQYF
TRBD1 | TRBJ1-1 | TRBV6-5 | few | TGTGCCAGTAACAGGGGGCTGAACACTGAAGCTTTCTTT | CASNRGLNTEAFF
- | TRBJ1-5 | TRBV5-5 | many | TGTGCCAGCAGCTTGGAGCGACAGCCGGGTCAGCCCCAGCATTTT | CASSLERQPGQPQHF
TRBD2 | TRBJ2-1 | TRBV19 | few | TGTGCCAGTAACTGGGGACTAGGGAACAATGAGCAGTTCTTC | CASNWGLGNNEQFF
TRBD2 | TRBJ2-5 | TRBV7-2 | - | TGTGCCAGCAGCTTAGGGCCTAGCGGGAGTGGGCAAGAGACCCAGTACTTC | CASSLGPSGSGQETQYF
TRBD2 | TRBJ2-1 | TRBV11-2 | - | TGTGCCAGCAGCTTCGAGGGAGGGAGATACAATGAGCAGTTCTTC | CASSFEGGRYNEQFF
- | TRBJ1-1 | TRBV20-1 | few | TGCAGTGCTAGAGTCACAGGCACCCGCACTGAAGCTTTCTTT | CSARVTGTRTEAFF
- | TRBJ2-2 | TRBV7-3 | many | TGTGCCAGCAGCTTAGGGGGGACAGCGAACACCGGGGAGCTGTTTTTT | CASSLGGTANTGELFF
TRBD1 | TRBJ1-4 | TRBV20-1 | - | TGCAGTGCTCCCCCAGGGGGGGCTAATGAAAAACTGTTTTTT | CSAPPGGANEKLFF
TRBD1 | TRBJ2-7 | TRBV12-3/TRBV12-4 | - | TGTGCCAGCAGCCCCGGGACAGCGGTCTCCTACGAGCAGTACTTC | CASSPGTAVSYEQYF
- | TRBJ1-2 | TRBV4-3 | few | TGCGCCAGCAGCCAAGCGGGTGGGGCCTCTGGCTACACCTTC | CASSQAGGASGYTF
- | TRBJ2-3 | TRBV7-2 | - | TGTGCCAGCAGCTTTAGTGGCCGGAAACTCACAGATACGCAGTATTTT | CASSFSGRKLTDTQYF
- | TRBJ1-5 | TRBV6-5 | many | TGTGCCAGCAGTTACTCGGGGTCTAGCAATCAGCCCCAGCATTTT | CASSYSGSSNQPQHF
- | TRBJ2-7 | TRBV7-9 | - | TGTGCCAGCAGCTTACGAGACCCCCCCCTCGAGCAGTACTTC | CASSLRDPPLEQYF
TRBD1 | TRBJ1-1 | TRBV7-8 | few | TGTGCCAGCAGCTTGATTGTGTGGGACAGCAAAGCTTTCTTT | CASSLIVWDSKAFF
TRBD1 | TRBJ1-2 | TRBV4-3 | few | TGCGCCAGCAGCCAAGATATTGGGGACAGGGAGGGCTACACCTTC | CASSQDIGDREGYTF
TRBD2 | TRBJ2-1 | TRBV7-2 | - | TGTGCCAGCAGCTCCCGTAGTAGCGGGGGTAATGAGCAGTTCTTC | CASSSRSSGGNEQFF
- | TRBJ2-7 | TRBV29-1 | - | TGCAGCGTTGAAGATTCAGGGCACGACGAGCAGTACTTC | CSVEDSGHDEQYF
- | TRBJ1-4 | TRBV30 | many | TGTGCCTGGAGGGGAGTTGGGAAAAAACTGTTTTTT | CAWRGVGKKLFF
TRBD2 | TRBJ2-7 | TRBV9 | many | TGTGCCAGCAGCGTAGCACCTAGCGGACCCTACGAGCAGTACTTC | CASSVAPSGPYEQYF
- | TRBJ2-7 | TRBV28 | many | TGTGCCAGCAGCCCCGGGGGGCGAGACGAGCAGTACTTC | CASSPGGRDEQYF
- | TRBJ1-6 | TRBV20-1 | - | TGCAGTGCAAGAACAGGGCCCTCACCCCTCCACTTT | CSARTGPSPLHF
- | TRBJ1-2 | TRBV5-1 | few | TGCGCCAGCAGCTTGAGACAGAACTATGGCTACACCTTC | CASSLRQNYGYTF
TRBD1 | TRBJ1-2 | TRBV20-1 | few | TGCAGTGCTGGGACAGGAGCCGTCCCTGGCTACACCTTC | CSAGTGAVPGYTF
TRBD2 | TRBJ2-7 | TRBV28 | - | TGTGCCAGCAGTCCTATCGGACTAGCGGTCTACGAGCAGTACTTC | CASSPIGLAVYEQYF
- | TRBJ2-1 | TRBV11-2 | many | TGTGCCAGCAGCTTAGAGTCGAGGCGGGGTGATGAGCAGTTCTTC | CASSLESRRGDEQFF
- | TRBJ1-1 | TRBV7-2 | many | TGTGCCAGCAGCTTAAGGGGAGAGAACACTGAAGCTTTCTTT | CASSLRGENTEAFF
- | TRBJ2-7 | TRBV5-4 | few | TGTGCCAGCAGCGCTTCGGGGAGACCGAACATGGCCGAGCAGTACTTC | CASSASGRPNMAEQYF
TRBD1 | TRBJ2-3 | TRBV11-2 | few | TGTGCCAGCAGCTCCCCAGGGGGACCTAGGGGCTATTTT | CASSSPGGPRGYF
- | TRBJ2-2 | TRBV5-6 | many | TGTGCCAGCAGCTTGCGGAAGCGCCACGCGAACACCGGGGAGCTGTTTTTT | CASSLRKRHANTGELFF
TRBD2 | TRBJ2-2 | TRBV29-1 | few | TGCAGCGTTGAAGATCTGGTGGGAGGGGCCACCGGGGAGCTGTTTTTT | CSVEDLVGGATGELFF
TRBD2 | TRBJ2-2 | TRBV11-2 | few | TGTGCCAGCAGCTTCAGGCTAGCGGTTAACACCGGGGAGCTGTTTTTT | CASSFRLAVNTGELFF
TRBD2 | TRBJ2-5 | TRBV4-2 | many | TGTGCCAGCAGCCAAGATTTATTGGTAGCGGGATTTTCGGGAGTAGAGACCCAGTACTTC | CASSQDLLVAGFSGVETQYF
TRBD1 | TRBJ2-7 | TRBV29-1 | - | TGCAGCGTTGAGGACAGGGGGCTGGGTGAGCAGTACTTC | CSVEDRGLGEQYF
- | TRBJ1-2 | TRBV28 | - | TGTGCCAGCAGTTTATCACAGGGTGGCTATGGCTACACCTTC | CASSLSQGGYGYTF
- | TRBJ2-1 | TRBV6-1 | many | TGTGCCAGCAGTGAATTTAGTGAGCAGTTCTTC | CASSEFSEQFF
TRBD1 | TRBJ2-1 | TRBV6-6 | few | TGTGCCAGCAGTTACTCGGTTGGCCAGGGGGCGAGGAATGAGCAGTTCTTC | CASSYSVGQGARNEQFF
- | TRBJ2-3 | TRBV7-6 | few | TGTGCCAGCAGCTTGCGCAGAGCCACAGATACGCAGTATTTT | CASSLRRATDTQYF
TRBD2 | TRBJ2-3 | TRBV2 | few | TGTGCCAGCAGTTTAGCGGGAGGCTGGCCAGATACGCAGTATTTT | CASSLAGGWPDTQYF